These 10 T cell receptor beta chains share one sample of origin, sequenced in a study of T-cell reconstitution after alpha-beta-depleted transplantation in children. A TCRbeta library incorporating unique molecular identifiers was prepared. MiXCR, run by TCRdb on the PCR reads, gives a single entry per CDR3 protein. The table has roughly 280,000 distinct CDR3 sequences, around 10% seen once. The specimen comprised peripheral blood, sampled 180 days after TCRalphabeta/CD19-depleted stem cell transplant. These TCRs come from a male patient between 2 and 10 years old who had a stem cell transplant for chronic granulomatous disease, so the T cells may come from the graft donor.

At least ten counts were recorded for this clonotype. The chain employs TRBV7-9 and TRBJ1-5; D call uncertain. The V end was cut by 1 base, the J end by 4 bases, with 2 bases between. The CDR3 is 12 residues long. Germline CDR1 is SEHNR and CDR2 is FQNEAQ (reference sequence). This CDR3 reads CASSLDNQPQHF. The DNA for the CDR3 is TGTGCCAGCAGCTTAGATAATCAGCCCCAGCATTTT. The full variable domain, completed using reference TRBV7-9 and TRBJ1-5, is DTGVSQNPRHKITKRGQNVTFRCDPISEHNRLYWYRQTLGQGPEFLTYFQNEAQLEKSRLLSDRFSAERPKGSFSTLEIQRTEQGDSAMYLCASSLDNQPQHFGDGTRLSIL.

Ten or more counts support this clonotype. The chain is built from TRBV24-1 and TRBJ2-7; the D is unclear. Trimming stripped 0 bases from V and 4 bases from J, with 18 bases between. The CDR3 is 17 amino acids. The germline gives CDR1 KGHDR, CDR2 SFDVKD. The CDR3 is CATSDLSRTGGPYEQYF. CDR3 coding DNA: TGTGCCACCAGTGATTTGTCCCGGACGGGTGGCCCTTACGAGCAGTACTTC.

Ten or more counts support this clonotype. CDR3 amino acids: CASSLRTGQGASYEQYF. The CDR3 DNA reads as TGTGCCAGCAGCCTCCGGACCGGACAGGGGGCCTCCTACGAGCAGTACTTC. V usage is TRBV14 and J usage is TRBJ2-7, with TRBD1 matching over 11 bases. This CDR3 is built from 17 residues. V gave up 4 bases and J gave up 0 bases; unmatched junction bases: 8. Germline CDR1 is SGHDN and CDR2 is FVKESK. Full variable domain (rest looked up from reference TRBV14 and TRBJ2-7): EAGVTQFPSHSVIEKGQTVTLRCDPISGHDNLYWYRRVMGKEIKFLLHFVKESKQDESGMPNNRFLAERTGGTYSTLKVQPAELEDSGVYFCASSLRTGQGASYEQYFGPGTRLTVT.

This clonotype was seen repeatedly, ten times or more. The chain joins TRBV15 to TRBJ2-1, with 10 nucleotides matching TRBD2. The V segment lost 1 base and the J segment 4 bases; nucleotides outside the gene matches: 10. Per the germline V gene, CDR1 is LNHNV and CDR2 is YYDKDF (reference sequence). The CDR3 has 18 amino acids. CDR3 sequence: CATSRGLAGVRGYNEQFF. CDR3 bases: TGTGCCACCAGCAGAGGGCTAGCGGGAGTCAGGGGATACAATGAGCAGTTCTTC. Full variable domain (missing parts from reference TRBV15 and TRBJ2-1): DAMVIQNPRYQVTQFGKPVTLSCSQTLNHNVMYWYQQKSSQAPKLLFHYYDKDFNNEADTPDNFQSRRPNTSFCFLDIRSPGLGDTAMYLCATSRGLAGVRGYNEQFFGPGTRLTVL.

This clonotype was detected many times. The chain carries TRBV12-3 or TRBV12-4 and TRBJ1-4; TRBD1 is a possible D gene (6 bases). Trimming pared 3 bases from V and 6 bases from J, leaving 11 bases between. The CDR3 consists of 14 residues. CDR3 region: CASSFGGADEKLFF. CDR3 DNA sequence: TGTGCCAGCAGTTTCGGGGGGGCGGATGAAAAACTGTTTTTT.

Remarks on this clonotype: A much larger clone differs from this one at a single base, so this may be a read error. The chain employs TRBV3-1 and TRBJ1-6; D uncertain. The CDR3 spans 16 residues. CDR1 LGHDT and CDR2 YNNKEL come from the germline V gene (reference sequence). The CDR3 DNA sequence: TGTGCCAGCAGCCAAGCTGACATAACCAGCAATTCATCCCTCCACTTT. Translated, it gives CASSQADITSNSSLHF.

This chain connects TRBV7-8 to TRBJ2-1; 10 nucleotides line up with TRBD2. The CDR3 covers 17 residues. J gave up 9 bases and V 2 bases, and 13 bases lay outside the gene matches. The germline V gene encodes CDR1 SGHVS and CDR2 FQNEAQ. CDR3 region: CASSLTQSSGRRLEQFF. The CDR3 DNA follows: TGTGCCAGCAGCTTAACCCAATCTAGCGGGAGACGGCTTGAGCAGTTCTTC.

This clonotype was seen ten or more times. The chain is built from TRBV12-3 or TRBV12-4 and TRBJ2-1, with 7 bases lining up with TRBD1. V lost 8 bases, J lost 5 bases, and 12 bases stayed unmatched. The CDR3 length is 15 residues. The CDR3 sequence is CASLPRQGVHNEQFF. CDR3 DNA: TGTGCCAGCCTACCCCGACAGGGAGTCCACAATGAGCAGTTCTTC.

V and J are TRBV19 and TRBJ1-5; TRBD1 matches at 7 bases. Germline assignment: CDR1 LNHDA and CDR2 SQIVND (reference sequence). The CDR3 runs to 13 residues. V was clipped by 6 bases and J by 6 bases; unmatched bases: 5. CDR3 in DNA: TGTGCCAGTAGGAAAGGGGGCGGTCAGCCCCAGCATTTT. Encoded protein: CASRKGGGQPQHF.

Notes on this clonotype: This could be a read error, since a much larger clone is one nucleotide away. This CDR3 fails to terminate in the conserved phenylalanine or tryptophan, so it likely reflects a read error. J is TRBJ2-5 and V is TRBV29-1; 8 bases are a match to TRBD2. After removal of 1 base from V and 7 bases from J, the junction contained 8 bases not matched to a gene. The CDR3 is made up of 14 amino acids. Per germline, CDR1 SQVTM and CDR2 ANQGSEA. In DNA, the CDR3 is TGCAGCGTTGAAGCCGGGGGGGGGCCGGGGACCCAGTACTTA. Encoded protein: CSVEAGGGPGTQYL.